Following are 14 T cell receptor beta chains from one sample sequenced in a study of blood T cell repertoires in COVID-19. The assay was immunoSEQ multiplex PCR, and TCRdb's table has in-frame clones only and misses some. The sample shows 150,000 or so clones, approximately 86% of them seen only once. Sample: peripheral blood. The receptors were gathered from a man in his 60s with acute or convalescent COVID-19.

This clone is a singleton in its sample. This sequence joins TRBV12-3 or TRBV12-4 and TRBJ1-1; D is unclear. The CDR3 runs to 12 residues. Trimming removed 3 bases from V and 3 bases from J, with 5 bases in between. In DNA, the CDR3 is TGTGCCAGCAGTTTCGGGGACACTGAAGCTTTCTTT. This codes for CASSFGDTEAFF.

This clone has a handful of counts. CDR3 coding DNA: TGTGCCAGCAGCCACCGGTGGGACAGGGATAATTCACCCCTCCACTTT. Its translation: CASSHRWDRDNSPLHF. This rearrangement joins TRBV3-1 (or the pseudogene TRBV3-2) to TRBJ1-6; 9 nucleotides line up with TRBD1. This CDR3 is built from 16 residues. Germline V gives CDR1 LGHDT, CDR2 YNNKEL (reference sequence). V trimming: 3 bases; J trimming: 5 bases; junction bases outside the gene matches: 5.

In its sample, this clone was seen a few times. V and J are TRBV5-1 and TRBJ2-1, with TRBD1 identical over 7 bases. The CDR3 runs to 15 residues. From germline, CDR1 is SGHRS and CDR2 YFSETQ. V lost 7 bases, J lost 4 bases, and 11 bases stayed unmatched. DNA for the CDR3: TGCGCCAGCCAAACCGGGACAGAGAAATACAATGAGCAGTTCTTC. It encodes CASQTGTEKYNEQFF.

This chain uses TRBV5-1 with TRBJ2-2; a weak D match, TRBD1 (5 bases). From germline, CDR1 is SGHRS and CDR2 YFSETQ. The CDR3 has 15 amino acids. V lost 9 bases, J lost 3 bases, and 18 bases lay in between. CDR3 sequence reads: CATNPQGLDTGELFF. The CDR3, as DNA: TGCGCCACCAATCCCCAGGGTTTGGACACCGGGGAGCTGTTTTTT.

CDR3 sequence reads: CASSLRDREHGYTF. The CDR3 DNA reads as TGTGCCAGCAGCTTACGAGACAGGGAGCATGGCTACACCTTC. This chain connects TRBV7-2 to TRBJ1-2, with 7 bases that match TRBD1. This CDR3 has 14 amino acids. Trimming took 2 bases from V and 6 from J; bases not matched to a gene: 6. CDR1 is SGHTA, CDR2 FQGNSA, per germline.

The rearrangement joins TRBV28 to TRBJ1-1; no clear D gene. The CDR3 totals 16 residues. Germline CDR1 reads MDHEN; CDR2 reads SYDVKM. V lost 1 base and J 2 bases, leaving 14 bases between the germline ends. Here the CDR3 reads CASSLSPPLINTEAFF. The CDR3 region has the DNA TGTGCCAGCAGTTTATCCCCCCCCCTAATCAACACTGAAGCTTTCTTT.

In its sample, this clone was seen once. The CDR3 region has the DNA TGTGCCAGCAGTAGCGGGGGGAGCTCCTACAATGAGCAGTTCTTC. Its translation: CASSSGGSSYNEQFF. This chain connects TRBV6-5 to TRBJ2-1, with 9 bases identical to TRBD2. The CDR3 is 15 residues long. Germline V CDR1 and CDR2: MNHEY, SVGAGI. With 5 bases clipped from V and 0 bases from J, the junction kept 2 bases outside the gene matches.

The genes are TRBV20-1 and TRBJ1-1; D is perhaps TRBD1 (5 bases). Germline CDR1 and CDR2: DFQATT and SNEGSKA (reference sequence). This CDR3 comprises 11 residues. V dropped 6 bases and J dropped 10 bases, with 15 bases sitting between them. CDR3: CSAQDTGGAFF. The CDR3 region has the DNA TGCAGTGCCCAGGACACGGGAGGAGCTTTCTTT.

The V and J genes are TRBV29-1 and TRBJ2-2, with 8 bases matching TRBD2. This CDR3 is 15 amino acids long. CDR1 and CDR2 (germline): SQVTM, ANQGSEA. J lost 1 base, V lost 7 bases, and 8 bases had no gene match. The CDR3 sequence: CSAERLAGNTGELFF. CDR3 coding DNA: TGCAGCGCCGAACGGCTAGCGGGGAACACCGGGGAGCTGTTTTTT.

This chain's CDR3 is CASGTSGRASTDTQYF. As DNA, the CDR3 is TGTGCCAGCGGGACTAGCGGGAGGGCTAGCACAGATACGCAGTATTTT. The chain recombines TRBV28 with TRBJ2-3; 16 positions match TRBD2. Unmatched junction bases numbered 2, after V lost 8 bases and J lost 0 bases. Germline V gene sequence: CDR1 MDHEN, CDR2 SYDVKM. This CDR3 is 16 amino acids long.

By sample share, this clone is large. The chain joins TRBV6-5 to TRBJ2-7; TRBD2 aligns across 10 bases. The CDR3 loop spans 14 amino acids. Germline lookup yields CDR1 MNHEY and CDR2 SVGAGI. Unmatched junction bases numbered 8, after V lost 10 bases and J lost 2 bases. The CDR3 loop reads CAILAGVGAYEQYF. Written as DNA, the CDR3 is TGTGCCATCCTAGCGGGAGTTGGGGCCTACGAGCAGTACTTC.

This clone has a single count. The V call is TRBV3-1 (or the pseudogene TRBV3-2), the J call TRBJ1-1, with D perhaps TRBD1 (6 bases). Trimming shortened V by 2 bases and J by 4 bases, and 11 bases separated the two germline ends. The germline V gene has CDR1 LGHDT and CDR2 YNNKEL (reference sequence). CDR3 length: 14 residues. CDR3 in DNA: TGTGCCAGCAGCCAATACGACAGGTTCACTGAAGCTTTCTTT. Translation: CASSQYDRFTEAFF.

The chain couples TRBV3-1 (or the pseudogene TRBV3-2) to TRBJ2-1; D is ambiguous. The V end lost 3 bases, the J end lost 4 bases, and 7 bases lay between the germline ends. Germline V gene data show CDR1 as LGHDT and CDR2 as YNNKEL (reference sequence). The CDR3 has 13 residues. Here the CDR3 reads CASSQAGYNEQFF. The CDR3 coding sequence is TGTGCCAGCAGCCAGGCCGGGTACAATGAGCAGTTCTTC.

The chain has TRBV29-1 and TRBJ1-1; 8 bases map to TRBD1. After removal of 4 bases from V and 4 bases from J, the junction contained 11 bases not matched to a gene. This CDR3 has 15 amino acids. Germline-derived CDR1 and CDR2 are SQVTM and ANQGSEA. CDR3 nucleotides: TGCAGCGTTGCGCCCGGGACAGGCTGGGGCACTGAAGCTTTCTTT. Protein: CSVAPGTGWGTEAFF.